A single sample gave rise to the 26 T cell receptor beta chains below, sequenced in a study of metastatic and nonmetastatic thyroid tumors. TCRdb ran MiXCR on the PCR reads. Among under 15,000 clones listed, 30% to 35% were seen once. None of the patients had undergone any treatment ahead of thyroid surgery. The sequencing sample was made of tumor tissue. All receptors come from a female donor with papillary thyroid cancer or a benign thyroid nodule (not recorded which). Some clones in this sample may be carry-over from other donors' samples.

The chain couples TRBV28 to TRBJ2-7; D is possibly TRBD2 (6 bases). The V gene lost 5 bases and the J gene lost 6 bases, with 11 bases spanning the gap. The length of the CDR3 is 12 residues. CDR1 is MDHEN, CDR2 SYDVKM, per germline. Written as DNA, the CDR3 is TGTGCCAGCAGTCTTACTAGCTTCGAGCAGTACTTC. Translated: CASSLTSFEQYF.

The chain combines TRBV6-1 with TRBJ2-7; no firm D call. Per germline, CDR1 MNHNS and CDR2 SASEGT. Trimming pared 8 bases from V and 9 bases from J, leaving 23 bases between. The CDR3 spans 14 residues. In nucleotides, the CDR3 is TGTGCCAGCTGCACGAACCTCCGAGAAGTAGGGCAGTACTTC. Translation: CASCTNLREVGQYF.

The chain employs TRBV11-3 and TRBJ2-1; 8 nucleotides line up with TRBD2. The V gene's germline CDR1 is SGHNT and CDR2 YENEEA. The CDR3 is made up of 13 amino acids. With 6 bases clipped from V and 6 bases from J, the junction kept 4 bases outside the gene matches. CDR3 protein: CASSPGLVNEQFF. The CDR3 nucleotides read TGTGCCAGCAGTCCGGGACTAGTCAATGAGCAGTTCTTC.

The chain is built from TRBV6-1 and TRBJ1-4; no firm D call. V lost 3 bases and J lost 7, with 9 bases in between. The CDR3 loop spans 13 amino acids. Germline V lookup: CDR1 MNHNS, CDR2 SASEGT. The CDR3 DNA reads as TGTGCCAGCAGTGATGGCTGGGCTGAAAAACTGTTTTTT. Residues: CASSDGWAEKLFF.

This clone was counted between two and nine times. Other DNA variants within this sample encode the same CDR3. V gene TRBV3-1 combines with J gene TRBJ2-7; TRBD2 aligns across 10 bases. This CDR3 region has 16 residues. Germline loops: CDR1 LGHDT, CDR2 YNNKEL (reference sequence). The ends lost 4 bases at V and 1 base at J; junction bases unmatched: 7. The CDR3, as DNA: TGTGCCAGCAGCCTGAGGACTAGCGGAGCGTCCTACGAGCAGTACTTC. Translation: CASSLRTSGASYEQYF.

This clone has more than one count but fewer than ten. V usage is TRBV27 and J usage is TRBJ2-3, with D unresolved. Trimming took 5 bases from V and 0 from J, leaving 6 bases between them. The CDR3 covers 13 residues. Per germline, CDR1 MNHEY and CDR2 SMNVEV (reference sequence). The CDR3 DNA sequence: TGTGCCAGCAGTATGACTAGCACAGATACGCAGTATTTT. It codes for CASSMTSTDTQYF.

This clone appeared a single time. CDR3 residues: CSARDEAGRYSGPDTQYF. CDR3 DNA sequence: TGCAGTGCTAGAGATGAGGCGGGAAGATATAGTGGCCCAGATACGCAGTATTTT. The chain uses TRBV20-1 and TRBJ2-3; a possible D gene is TRBD2 (6 bases). V was shortened by 0 bases and J by 4 bases, with 23 bases between the two germline ends. CDR3 size: 18 residues. Per the germline V gene, CDR1 is DFQATT and CDR2 is SNEGSKA (reference sequence).

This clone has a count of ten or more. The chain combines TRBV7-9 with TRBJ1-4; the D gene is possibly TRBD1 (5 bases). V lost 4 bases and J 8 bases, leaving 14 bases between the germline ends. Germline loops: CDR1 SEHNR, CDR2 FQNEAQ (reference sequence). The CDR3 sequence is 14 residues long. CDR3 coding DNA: TGTGCCAGCAGCTGGGGCGGAGGGGAAGAAAAACTGTTTTTT. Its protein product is CASSWGGGEEKLFF.

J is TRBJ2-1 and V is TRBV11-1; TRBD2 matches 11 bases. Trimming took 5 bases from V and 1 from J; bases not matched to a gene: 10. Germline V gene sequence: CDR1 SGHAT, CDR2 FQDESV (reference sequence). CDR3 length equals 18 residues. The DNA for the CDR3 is TGTGCCAGCAGCCGCTATGGGGGACTAGCGGCTTCCTACAATGAGCAGTTCTTC. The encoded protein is CASSRYGGLAASYNEQFF.

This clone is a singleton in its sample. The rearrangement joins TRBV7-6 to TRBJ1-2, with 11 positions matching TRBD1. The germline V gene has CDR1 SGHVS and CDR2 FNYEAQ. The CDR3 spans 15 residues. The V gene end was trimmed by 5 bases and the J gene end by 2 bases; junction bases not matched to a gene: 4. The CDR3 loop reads CASSTRTGGNYGYTF. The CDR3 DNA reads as TGTGCCAGCAGCACCCGGACAGGGGGCAACTATGGCTACACCTTC.

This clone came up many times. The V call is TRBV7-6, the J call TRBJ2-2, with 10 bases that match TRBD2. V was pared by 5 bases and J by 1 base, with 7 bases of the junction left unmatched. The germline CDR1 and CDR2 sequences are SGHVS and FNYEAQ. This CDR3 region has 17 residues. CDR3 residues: CASSQSGTSVNTGELFF. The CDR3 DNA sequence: TGTGCCAGCAGCCAATCAGGGACTAGCGTGAACACCGGGGAGCTGTTTTTT.

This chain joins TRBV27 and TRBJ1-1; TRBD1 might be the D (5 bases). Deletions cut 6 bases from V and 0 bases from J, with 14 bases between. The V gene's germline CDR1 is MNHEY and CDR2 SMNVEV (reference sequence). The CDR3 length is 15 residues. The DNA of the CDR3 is TGTGCCAGCAGGTACACAGGTTACATGAACACTGAAGCTTTCTTT. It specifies CASRYTGYMNTEAFF.

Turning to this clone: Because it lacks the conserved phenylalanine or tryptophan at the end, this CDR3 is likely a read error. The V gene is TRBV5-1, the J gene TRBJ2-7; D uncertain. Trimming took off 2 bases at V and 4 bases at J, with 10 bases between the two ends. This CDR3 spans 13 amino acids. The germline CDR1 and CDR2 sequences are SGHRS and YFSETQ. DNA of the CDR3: TGCGCCAGCAGCTTCGCCGTGGGTTACGAGCAGTACTAC. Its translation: CASSFAVGYEQYY.

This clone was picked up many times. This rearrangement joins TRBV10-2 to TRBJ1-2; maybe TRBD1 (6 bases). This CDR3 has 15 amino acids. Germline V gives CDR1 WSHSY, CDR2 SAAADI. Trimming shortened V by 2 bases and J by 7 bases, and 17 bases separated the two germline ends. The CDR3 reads CASSEVGARTGGYTF. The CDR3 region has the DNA TGCGCCAGCAGTGAGGTGGGGGCCCGAACTGGTGGCTACACCTTC.

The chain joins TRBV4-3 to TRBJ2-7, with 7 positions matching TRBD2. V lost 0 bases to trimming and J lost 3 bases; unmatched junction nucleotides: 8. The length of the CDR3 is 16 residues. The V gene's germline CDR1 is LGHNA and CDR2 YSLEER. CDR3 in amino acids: CASSQDLGGMVYEQYF. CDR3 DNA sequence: TGCGCCAGCAGCCAAGATTTGGGGGGGATGGTCTACGAGCAGTACTTC.

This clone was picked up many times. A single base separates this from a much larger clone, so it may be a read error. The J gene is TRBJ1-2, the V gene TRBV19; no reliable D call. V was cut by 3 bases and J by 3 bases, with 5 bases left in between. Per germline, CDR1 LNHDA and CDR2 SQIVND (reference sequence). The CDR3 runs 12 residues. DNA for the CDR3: TGTGCCAGTAGTATCAGTGACTATGGCTACACCTTC. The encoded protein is CASSISDYGYTF. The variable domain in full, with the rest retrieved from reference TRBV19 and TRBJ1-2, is DGGITQSPKYLFRKEGQNVTLSCEQNLNHDAMYWYRQDPGQGLRLIYYSQIVNDFQKGDIAEGYSVSREKKESFPLTVTSAQKNPTAFYLCASSISDYGYTFGSGTRLTVV.

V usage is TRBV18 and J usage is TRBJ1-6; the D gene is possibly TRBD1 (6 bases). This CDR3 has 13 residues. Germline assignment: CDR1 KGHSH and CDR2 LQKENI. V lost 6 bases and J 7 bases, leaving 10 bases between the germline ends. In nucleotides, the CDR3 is TGTGCCAGCTCCCGCGACAGGAATTCACCCCTCCACTTT. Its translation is CASSRDRNSPLHF.

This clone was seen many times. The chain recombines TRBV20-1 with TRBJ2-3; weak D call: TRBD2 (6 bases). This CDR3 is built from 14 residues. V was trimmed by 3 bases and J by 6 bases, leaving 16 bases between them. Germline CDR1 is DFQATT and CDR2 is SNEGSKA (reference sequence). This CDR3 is CSASSQLATDTQYF. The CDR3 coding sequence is TGCAGTGCTAGTTCGCAGCTAGCGACCGATACGCAGTATTTT.

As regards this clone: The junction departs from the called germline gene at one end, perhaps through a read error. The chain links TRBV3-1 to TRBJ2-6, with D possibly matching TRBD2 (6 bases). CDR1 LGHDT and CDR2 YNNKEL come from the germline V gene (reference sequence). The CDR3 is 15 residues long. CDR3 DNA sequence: TGTGCCAGCAGCCCCGGAGGGGTAGGGGCCAACGCCCTGACTTTC. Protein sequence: CASSPGGVGANALTF.

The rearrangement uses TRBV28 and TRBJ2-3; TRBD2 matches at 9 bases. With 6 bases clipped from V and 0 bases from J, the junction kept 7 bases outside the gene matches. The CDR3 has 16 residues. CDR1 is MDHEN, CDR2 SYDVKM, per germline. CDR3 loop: CASSVYAGGSTDTQYF. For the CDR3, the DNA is TGTGCCAGCAGCGTATATGCGGGAGGGAGCACAGATACGCAGTATTTT.

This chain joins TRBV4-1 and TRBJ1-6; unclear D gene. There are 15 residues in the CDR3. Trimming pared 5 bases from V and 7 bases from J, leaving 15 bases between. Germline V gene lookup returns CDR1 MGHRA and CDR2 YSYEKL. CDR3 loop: CASSFPRLDNSPLHF. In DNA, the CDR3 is TGCGCCAGCAGCTTCCCTCGGCTGGACAATTCACCCCTCCACTTT.

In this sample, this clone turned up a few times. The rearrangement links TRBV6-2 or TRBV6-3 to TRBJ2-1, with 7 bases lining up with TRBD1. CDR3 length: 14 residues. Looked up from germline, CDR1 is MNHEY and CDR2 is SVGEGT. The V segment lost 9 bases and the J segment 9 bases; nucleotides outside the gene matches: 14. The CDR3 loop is CASTQIRGGTEQFF. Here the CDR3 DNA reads TGTGCCAGTACCCAAATACGAGGGGGCACTGAGCAGTTCTTC.

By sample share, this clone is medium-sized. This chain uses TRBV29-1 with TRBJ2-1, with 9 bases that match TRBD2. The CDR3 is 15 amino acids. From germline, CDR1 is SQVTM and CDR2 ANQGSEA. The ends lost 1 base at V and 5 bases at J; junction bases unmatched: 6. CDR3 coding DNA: TGCAGCGTTGAAGGGCTAGCGGGAACAAACAATGAGCAGTTCTTC. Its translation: CSVEGLAGTNNEQFF.

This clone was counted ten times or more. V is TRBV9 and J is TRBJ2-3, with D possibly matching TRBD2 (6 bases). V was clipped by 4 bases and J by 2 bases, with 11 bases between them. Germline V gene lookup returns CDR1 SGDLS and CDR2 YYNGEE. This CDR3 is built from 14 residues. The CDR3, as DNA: TGTGCCAGCAGCCCGGGCGGGATCACAGATACGCAGTATTTT. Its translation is CASSPGGITDTQYF.

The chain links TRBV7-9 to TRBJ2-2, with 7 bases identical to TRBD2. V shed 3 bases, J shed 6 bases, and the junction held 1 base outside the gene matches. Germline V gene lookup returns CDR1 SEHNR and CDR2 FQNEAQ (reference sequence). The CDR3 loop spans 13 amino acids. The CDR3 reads CASSLRESGELFF. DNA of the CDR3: TGTGCCAGCAGCTTGCGGGAGTCCGGGGAGCTGTTTTTT. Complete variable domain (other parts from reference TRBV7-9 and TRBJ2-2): DTGVSQNPRHKITKRGQNVTFRCDPISEHNRLYWYRQTLGQGPEFLTYFQNEAQLEKSRLLSDRFSAERPKGSFSTLEIQRTEQGDSAMYLCASSLRESGELFFGEGSRLTVL.

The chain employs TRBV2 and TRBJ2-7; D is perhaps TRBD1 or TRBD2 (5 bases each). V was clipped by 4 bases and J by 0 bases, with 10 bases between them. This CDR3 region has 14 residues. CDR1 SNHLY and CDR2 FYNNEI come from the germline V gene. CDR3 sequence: CASSVGTGSYEQYF. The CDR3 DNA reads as TGTGCCAGCAGTGTCGGGACGGGCTCCTACGAGCAGTACTTC.